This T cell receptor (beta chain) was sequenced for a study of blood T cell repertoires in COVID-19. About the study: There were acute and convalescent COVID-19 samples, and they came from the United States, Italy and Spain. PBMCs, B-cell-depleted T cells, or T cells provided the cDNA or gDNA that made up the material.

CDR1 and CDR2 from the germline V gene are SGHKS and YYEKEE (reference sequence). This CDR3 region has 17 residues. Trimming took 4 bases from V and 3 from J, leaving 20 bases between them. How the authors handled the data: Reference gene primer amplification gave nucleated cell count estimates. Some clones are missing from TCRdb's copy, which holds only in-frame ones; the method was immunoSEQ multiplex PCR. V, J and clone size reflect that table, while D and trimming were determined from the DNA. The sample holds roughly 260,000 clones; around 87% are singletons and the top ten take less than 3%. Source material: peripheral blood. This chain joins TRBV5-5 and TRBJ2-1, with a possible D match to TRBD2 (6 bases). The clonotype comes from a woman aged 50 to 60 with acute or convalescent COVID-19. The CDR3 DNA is TGTGCCAGCAGCCTCACCGCGGGAAGGATGGGCTACAATGAGCAGTTCTTC. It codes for CASSLTAGRMGYNEQFF.